This T cell receptor (beta chain) was obtained from a study of blood T cell repertoires in COVID-19. Looked up from germline, CDR1 is MNHEY and CDR2 is SMNVEV (reference sequence). The CDR3 runs to 15 residues. The V segment lost 1 base and the J segment 1 base; nucleotides outside the gene matches: 2. Repertoires were generated with immunoSEQ multiplex PCR, while TCRdb's copy carries only in-frame clones and drops some. There are 200,000 or so clones in the sample; about 87% occur only once, and 2.6% lies in the top ten. About this clone itself: Other DNA sequences of this sample code for an identical CDR3.

What was sequenced was PBMCs or T cells enriched from blood (not recorded which). The source of this sequence is a woman between 25 and 40 years old who had recovered from COVID-19. The J gene is TRBJ2-7, the V gene TRBV27; TRBD1 matches 9 bases. The CDR3 reads CASSLLGQGSYEQYF. The CDR3 DNA is TGTGCCAGCAGTTTATTGGGACAGGGTTCCTACGAGCAGTACTTC.